This note documents a single TCR beta chain sequence. The antigen this receptor binds is unknown. The sample holds no much larger clone one base away, and base qualities are not on file. Using the immunoSEQ hsTCRbeta Kit, TCR beta CDR3 regions were sequenced from DNA. Concerning the study's data processing: TCR sequencing data were analysed with the ImmunoSEQ Analyzer. T cell clonality was defined as 1 minus Pielou's evenness computed on productive rearrangements. T cell diversity was measured with the inverse Simpson index on productive templates. T cell density was defined as TCR beta template counts normalized to usable DNA, with usable DNA estimated by amplifying and sequencing housekeeping genes. TCR metrics were compared across histologic stages using two-sided Kruskal-Wallis tests. Held by TCRdb, this immuneACCESS table contains in-frame sequences only and omits some clones. Under half of the omission traces to an unresolved V gene where checked; the cause of the rest is unknown. The V and J calls and the clone size are those of that table, but D and trimming were determined from the DNA. Across this sample there are around 4,100 clones, with more than 70% seen only once. Clones ranked in the top ten supply roughly 2.2% of the sample.

The sample belongs to a study of immune evolution from preneoplasia to lung adenocarcinoma (dated by TCRdb to 2020 to 2022). About the investigation overall: HLA loss of heterozygosity was seen in about 7%, 15% and 30% of AIS, MIA and ADC lesions, and in no AAH lesions. The study used immune gene expression, TCR sequencing and multiplex immunofluorescence to profile the immune contexture of lung adenocarcinoma precursors and invasive adenocarcinoma. Resected precursor lesions (AAH, AIS, MIA) and invasive adenocarcinomas were compared against paired morphologically normal lung tissue. Sample size was determined by specimen availability and not by a prior power calculation. The immune data were combined with whole exome sequencing and methylation data from the same cohort of nodules. The overall cohort was made up of around 51 patients with pulmonary nodules who had surgical resection. TCR sequencing data were obtained from around 56 patients. According to the study, roughly 100 samples were used for TCR sequencing. Class I HLA alleles were inferred from exome data with POLYSOLVER, and allele-specific HLA loss was detected with LOHHLA.

Patients underwent resection in Japan or China between the mid-2010s and the late 2010s. The histologic diagnosis of each case was independently confirmed on H&E slides by two lung cancer pathologists. Macro-dissection after pathologic assessment enriched premalignant or tumor cells for nucleic acid extraction. The AllPrep DNA/RNA FFPE Kit was used to isolate DNA from FFPE tissue. Results and caveats for the whole study, not just this receptor: The highest top T cell clone frequencies were observed in normal lung, and a progressive decrease in top T cell clone frequencies appeared to occur from AAH through AIS, MIA and invasive adenocarcinoma. Normal lung showed the highest clonality, whereas later-stage lesions appeared to have higher T cell density and diversity but lower clonality. Because all patients were from Japan and China, applicability to Western populations was uncertain. The findings reflected association rather than direct causation, and larger cohorts with long-term follow-up and longitudinal biopsies were considered necessary. KRAS-mutant nodules showed the highest T cell clonality compared with EGFR-mutant or double wild-type lesions.

The CDR3 covers 12 residues, taking in both the cysteine and the phenylalanine. Solely the CDR3 DNA is kept, with 36 bases framed from the first base. The germline V gene (reference sequence) specifies GTSNPN as CDR1 and SVGIG as CDR2. V lost 4 bases and J lost 6 bases; the stretch between them is 10 bases long. What was sequenced was FFPE lung adenocarcinoma in situ tissue. The sample's cell subset or site, from its label and the paper: preinvasive adenocarcinoma in situ (AIS). This sequence was found in a person in their sixties or seventies with lung adenocarcinoma. This receptor chain uses TRBV30 and TRBJ1-3; too little of a D gene remains to name it. The base sequence is TGTGCCTGGACCCGTAGTTCAAACACCATATATTTT. Translated, this gives CAWTRSSNTIYF.